These 15 T cell receptor beta chains were sequenced from one sample in a study of blood T cell repertoires in COVID-19. Data came from immunoSEQ multiplex PCR; TCRdb stores just in-frame clones and leaves some out. In the table there are 150,000 or so clones, 88% of which are singletons. The specimen was peripheral blood. The receptor source for this set is a woman in her fifties or sixties with acute or convalescent COVID-19.

The CDR3 bases are TGTGCCAGCGGTACAGGGGCACACGAGCAGTACTTC. It translates to CASGTGAHEQYF. V and J are TRBV25-1 and TRBJ2-7; 7 positions agree with TRBD1. V shed 8 bases, J shed 5 bases, and the junction held 6 bases outside the gene matches. This CDR3 comprises 12 residues. Germline lookup yields CDR1 MGHDK and CDR2 SYGVNS.

The rearrangement uses TRBV29-1 and TRBJ1-2, with unresolved D. The germline CDR1 and CDR2 sequences are SQVTM and ANQGSEA. This CDR3 has 11 amino acids. Between the trimmed V and J ends, which lost 7 bases and 4 bases, there was a span of 10 bases. The CDR3 nucleotides are TGCAGCGCTACTACGGGCTATGGCTACACCTTC. Translated, it gives CSATTGYGYTF.

V is TRBV27 and J is TRBJ2-7, with 8 bases identical to TRBD1. Germline trimming cut 6 bases from V and 3 bases from J; bases unmatched to any gene: 4. This CDR3 contains 13 residues. From germline, CDR1 is MNHEY and CDR2 SMNVEV (reference sequence). The CDR3 loop reads CASSITGGYEQYF. The CDR3 DNA reads as TGTGCCAGCAGCATCACAGGGGGCTACGAGCAGTACTTC.

This chain links TRBV7-2 with TRBJ2-6; D is unclear. V was shortened by 1 base and J by 1 base, with 14 bases between the two germline ends. CDR1 and CDR2 (germline): SGHTA, FQGNSA. The CDR3 loop spans 18 amino acids. The DNA of the CDR3 is TGTGCCAGCAGCTTAGGATCTTCCTCCAGGTCTGGGGCCAACGTCCTGACTTTC. Amino acids: CASSLGSSSRSGANVLTF.

This rearrangement joins TRBV5-5 to TRBJ2-7; D possibly corresponds to TRBD2 (5 bases). Looked up from germline, CDR1 is SGHKS and CDR2 is YYEKEE (reference sequence). This CDR3 contains 15 residues. The V end was cut by 0 bases, the J end by 7 bases, with 17 bases between. This chain's CDR3 is CASSLVLGMTGEQYF. In DNA form, the CDR3 reads TGTGCCAGCAGCTTGGTTCTGGGAATGACGGGGGAGCAGTACTTC.

The chain combines TRBV3-1 (or the pseudogene TRBV3-2) with TRBJ1-1, with 9 bases that match TRBD1. V shed 4 bases and J 5 bases; nucleotides not matched to a gene: 17. This CDR3 contains 18 residues. Germline V gives CDR1 LGHDT, CDR2 YNNKEL (reference sequence). In DNA, the CDR3 is TGTGCCAGCAGCCCCGCCTTATTCTCTGGACAGGGGAGAACTGAAGCTTTCTTT. Protein: CASSPALFSGQGRTEAFF.

This rearrangement joins TRBV10-3 to TRBJ1-1, with 8 positions matching TRBD1. The CDR3 sequence is 16 residues long. Losses at the gene ends were 3 bases for V and 0 bases for J; bases not matched to a gene: 6. Germline V gene lookup returns CDR1 ENHRY and CDR2 SYGVKD. CDR3 protein: CAISEWDRPLNTEAFF. Written as DNA, the CDR3 is TGTGCCATCAGTGAATGGGACAGGCCGTTGAACACTGAAGCTTTCTTT.

The chain has TRBV19 and TRBJ2-7; 12 bases line up with TRBD2. The CDR3 loop spans 16 amino acids. Germline CDR1 and CDR2: LNHDA and SQIVND (reference sequence). V lost 5 bases to trimming and J lost 7 bases; unmatched junction nucleotides: 12. The CDR3 nucleotides read TGTGCCAGTAGTTCGGAGACTAGCGGGGGCACCTCTGAGCAGTACTTC. This translates into CASSSETSGGTSEQYF.

This clone was detected a few times. The CDR3 here is CASRRTEEGYTF. The CDR3 nucleotides are TGTGCCAGCAGACGGACTGAGGAGGGCTACACCTTC. The chain recombines TRBV12-3 or TRBV12-4 with TRBJ1-2; no clear D. V was pared by 6 bases and J by 8 bases, with 13 bases between. CDR3 length equals 12 residues.

The gene calls are TRBV5-4 and TRBJ2-7; no clear D. Germline V gene sequence: CDR1 SGHNT, CDR2 YYREEE (reference sequence). The CDR3 covers 13 residues. V gave up 7 bases and J gave up 0 bases, with 11 bases separating them. The CDR3 nucleotides are TGTGCCAGCGGCAGTCAATACTCCTACGAGCAGTACTTC. It encodes CASGSQYSYEQYF.

The chain links TRBV10-3 to TRBJ2-2, with 7 bases fitting TRBD1. Germline values: CDR1 ENHRY, CDR2 SYGVKD. Trimming took 7 bases from V and 4 from J; bases not matched to a gene: 6. This CDR3 is 14 amino acids long. The CDR3 region is CAITPTGRTGELFF. The CDR3 coding sequence is TGTGCCATCACCCCGACAGGGCGCACCGGGGAGCTGTTTTTT.

The chain links TRBV27 to TRBJ1-1; 7 nucleotides agree with TRBD1. Germline trimming cut 6 bases from V and 4 bases from J; bases unmatched to any gene: 2. This CDR3 spans 12 amino acids. The germline V gene encodes CDR1 MNHEY and CDR2 SMNVEV (reference sequence). CDR3 bases: TGTGCCAGCAGCAACAGGGGCACTGAAGCTTTCTTT. It specifies CASSNRGTEAFF.

This chain uses TRBV27 with TRBJ2-1, with D possibly matching TRBD2 (5 bases). Germline CDR1 and CDR2: MNHEY and SMNVEV (reference sequence). This CDR3 region has 15 residues. Trimming shortened V by 5 bases and J by 0 bases, and 11 bases separated the two germline ends. This CDR3 is CASSPGLGSYNEQFF. CDR3 in DNA: TGTGCCAGCAGTCCCGGACTTGGCTCCTACAATGAGCAGTTCTTC.

The gene calls are TRBV7-9 and TRBJ1-4; 7 nucleotides align to TRBD1. This CDR3 has 15 amino acids. Per the germline V gene, CDR1 is SEHNR and CDR2 is FQNEAQ (reference sequence). V lost 5 bases and J lost 5; bases outside the gene matches: 8. The CDR3 coding sequence is TGTGCCAGCAGCCAGACAGGGATTGGGAATGAAAAACTGTTTTTT. Protein sequence: CASSQTGIGNEKLFF.

V and J are TRBV19 and TRBJ2-2, with a possible D match to TRBD1 (6 bases). Germline V gives CDR1 LNHDA, CDR2 SQIVND (reference sequence). V lost 1 base to trimming and J lost 5 bases, with 11 bases between them. The CDR3 is made up of 15 amino acids. The CDR3 is CASSIAQGWTGELFF. CDR3 bases: TGTGCCAGTAGTATAGCTCAGGGGTGGACCGGGGAGCTGTTTTTT.